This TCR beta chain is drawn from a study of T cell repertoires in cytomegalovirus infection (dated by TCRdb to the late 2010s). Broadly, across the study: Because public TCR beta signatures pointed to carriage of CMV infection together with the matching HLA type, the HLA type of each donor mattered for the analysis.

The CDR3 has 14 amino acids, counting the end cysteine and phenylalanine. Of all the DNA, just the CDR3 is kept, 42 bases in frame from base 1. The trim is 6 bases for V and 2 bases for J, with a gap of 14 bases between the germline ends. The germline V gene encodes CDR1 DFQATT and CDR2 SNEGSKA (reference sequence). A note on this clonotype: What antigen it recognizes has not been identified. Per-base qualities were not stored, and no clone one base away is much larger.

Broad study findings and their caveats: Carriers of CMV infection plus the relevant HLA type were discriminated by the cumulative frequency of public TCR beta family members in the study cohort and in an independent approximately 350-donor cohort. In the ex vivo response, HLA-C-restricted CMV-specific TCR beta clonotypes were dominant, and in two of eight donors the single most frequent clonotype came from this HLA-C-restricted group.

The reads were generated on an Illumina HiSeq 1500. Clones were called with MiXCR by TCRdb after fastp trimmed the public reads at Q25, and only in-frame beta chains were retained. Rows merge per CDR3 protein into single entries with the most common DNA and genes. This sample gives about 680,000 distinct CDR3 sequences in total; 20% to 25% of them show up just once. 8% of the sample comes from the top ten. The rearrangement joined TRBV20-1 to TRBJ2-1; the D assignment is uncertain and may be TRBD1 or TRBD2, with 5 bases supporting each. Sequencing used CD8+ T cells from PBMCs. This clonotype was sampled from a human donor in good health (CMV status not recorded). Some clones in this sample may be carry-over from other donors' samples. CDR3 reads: CSASPGRTYNEQFF. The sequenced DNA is TGCAGTGCCTCTCCGGGGCGTACCTACAATGAGCAGTTCTTC.